This T cell receptor (beta chain) was retrieved from a study of blood T cell repertoires in COVID-19. Trimming took off 0 bases at V and 5 bases at J, with 10 bases between the two ends. Germline V CDR1 and CDR2: KGHSH, LQKENI. The CDR3 is 14 amino acids. Sequencing was performed with immunoSEQ multiplex PCR; in TCRdb, only in-frame clones are kept and a portion is missing. The table includes under 300,000 clones, 70% to 85% detected once. The specimen was peripheral blood. This chain uses TRBV18 with TRBJ2-5, with D possibly TRBD1 on 6 matching bases. This TCR was recovered from a woman aged 40 to 50 with active or convalescent COVID-19. The CDR3 spells CASSPPTGPETQYF. As DNA, the CDR3 is TGTGCCAGCTCACCACCGACAGGACCTGAGACCCAGTACTTC.